A single sample is the source of the 9 T cell receptor beta chains below, sequenced in a study of technical replicates of blood from several donors. The data were produced by immunoSEQ multiplex PCR, yet TCRdb's version contains in-frame clones alone and is incomplete. The data show tens of thousands of clones, roughly 98% seen once. Sequencing was done on a sample of T cells isolated from PBMCs. Receptor source: a human donor in good health.

The chain combines TRBV10-3 with TRBJ2-6; D is perhaps TRBD1 (5 bases). The CDR3 spans 17 residues. Trimming removed 8 bases from V and 2 bases from J, with 19 bases in between. The V gene's germline CDR1 is ENHRY and CDR2 SYGVKD. The CDR3 bases are TGTGCCATCCGCCCCGCCACAGGTTTTACTGGGGCCAACGTCCTGACTTTC. Translating it yields CAIRPATGFTGANVLTF.

The chain uses TRBV10-1 and TRBJ2-3, with 8 bases identical to TRBD1. Germline CDR1 reads WNHNN; CDR2 reads SYGVQD (reference sequence). The J segment lost 5 bases and the V segment lost 4 bases, leaving 2 bases of the junction unmatched. The CDR3 covers 13 residues. CDR3 protein: CASSGTGQDTQYF. CDR3 sequence (DNA): TGCGCCAGCAGTGGGACAGGGCAAGATACGCAGTATTTT.

The rearrangement joins TRBV11-2 to TRBJ1-1; D perhaps matches TRBD1 (6 bases). The CDR3 sequence is 12 residues long. V was cut by 6 bases and J by 10 bases, with 15 bases left in between. CDR1 SGHAT and CDR2 FQNNGV come from the germline V gene. Here the CDR3 reads CASSSSGGIAFF. The CDR3 nucleotides read TGTGCCAGCAGTTCCTCGGGGGGCATAGCTTTCTTT. Looking up the rest from reference TRBV11-2 and TRBJ1-1 gives the full variable domain: EAGVAQSPRYKIIEKRQSVAFWCNPISGHATLYWYQQILGQGPKLLIQFQNNGVVDDSQLPKDRFSAERLKGVDSTLKIQPAKLEDSAVYLCASSSSGGIAFFGQGTRLTVV.

The V call is TRBV5-1, the J call TRBJ2-7; 8 bases agree with TRBD1. The CDR3 is 15 amino acids. Trimming removed 4 bases from V and 6 bases from J; junction bases left unmatched: 12. Germline CDR1 SGHRS, CDR2 YFSETQ. The CDR3 loop is CASSHEDRASREQYF. CDR3 sequence (DNA): TGCGCCAGCAGCCACGAGGACAGGGCAAGCCGCGAGCAGTACTTC.

The rearrangement joins TRBV5-1 to TRBJ1-1, with 7 bases aligning to TRBD1. V dropped 4 bases and J dropped 1; count of bases not matched to a gene: 4. CDR3 size: 14 residues. Germline V gene sequence: CDR1 SGHRS, CDR2 YFSETQ. For the CDR3, the DNA is TGCGCCAGCAGCGTCCGGGACAGGAACACTGAAGCTTTCTTT. This gives the protein CASSVRDRNTEAFF.

The chain employs TRBV11-3 and TRBJ2-5; 8 bases map to TRBD1. The CDR3 extends over 19 amino acids. The germline CDR1 and CDR2 sequences are SGHNT and YENEEA. J lost 5 bases, V lost 1 base, and 18 bases had no gene match. The CDR3 loop is CASSLVGRFQGATEETQYF. CDR3 DNA sequence: TGTGCCAGCAGCTTAGTAGGGAGGTTCCAGGGGGCAACGGAGGAGACCCAGTACTTC.

The chain couples TRBV19 to TRBJ2-1, with D perhaps matching TRBD2 (6 bases). V lost 7 bases, J lost 0 bases, and 16 bases lay in between. CDR1 and CDR2 (germline): LNHDA, SQIVND (reference sequence). CDR3 length: 16 residues. The CDR3 coding sequence is TGTGCCAGTAAAAGCCGGGACTTCAACTCCTACAATGAGCAGTTCTTC. Amino acids: CASKSRDFNSYNEQFF.

This sequence joins TRBV28 and TRBJ1-1; no reliable D call. V was trimmed by 2 bases and J by 1 base, leaving 11 bases between them. The CDR3 length is 15 residues. CDR1 and CDR2 (germline): MDHEN, SYDVKM. The CDR3 coding sequence is TGTGCCAGCAGTTTACCCCTTGCAGGGAACACTGAAGCTTTCTTT. It encodes CASSLPLAGNTEAFF.

The chain links TRBV6-1 to TRBJ1-5; 7 bases line up with TRBD1. The CDR3 loop spans 16 amino acids. V lost 4 bases to trimming and J lost 1 base; unmatched junction nucleotides: 7. CDR1 and CDR2 from the germline V gene are MNHNS and SASEGT. CDR3 sequence: CASSVRQGMSNQPQHF. CDR3 DNA: TGTGCCAGCAGTGTGAGACAGGGAATGAGCAATCAGCCCCAGCATTTT.